This T cell receptor (beta chain) came from a study of blood T cells in healthy people across ages. The study, taken as a whole, reports: A strong correlation between TCR beta diversity and naive T cell percentage was seen. Age showed a roughly linear inverse relationship with TCR beta diversity per million T cells.

In regard to this clonotype: What it binds is not known.

The authors ran a second PCR of about 6 to 12 cycles using a sample-barcoded 5' primer and a J-beta primer mix. TCRdb re-called the 5' RACE reads with MiXCR, one entry per CDR3 protein. Among 1.5 million to 1.8 million distinct CDR3 sequences, 40% to 45% were seen once, and the ten largest hold less than 5%. In terms of origin and age, donors were healthy Caucasian individuals from Russia aged about 6 to 95. The amount of total RNA extracted per sample was at least 6 micrograms. The CDR3 is made up of 13 amino acids. With 2 bases removed from V and 11 bases from J, the gap between germline ends came to 12 bases. Per the germline V gene, CDR1 is SGHTA and CDR2 is FQGNSA.

The chain couples TRBV7-2 to TRBJ1-4, with TRBD1 as a possible D gene (6 bases). The TCR sequence derives from a woman younger than 35 in good health. Sequenced: blood. In DNA, the CDR3 is TGTGCCAGCAGCTTAACTCAGGGGAGTAAACTGTTTTTT. Protein: CASSLTQGSKLFF.